These 8 T cell receptor beta chains originate from one sample sequenced in a study of vaccination effects on CD4 cells after COVID-19. These receptors lack a known antigen. Antigen-specific CD4+ T cells were expanded (with viral peptide pools) by the ViraFEST assay ahead of sequencing. Upon completion of more than eight days in culture, CD4+ T cells were isolated. Either the mRNA-1273 or the BNT162b2 vaccine was given to participants as two doses. Method: immunoSEQ multiplex PCR; TCRdb's copy keeps in-frame clones and lacks some. The sample consists of 20,000 to 30,000 clones, approximately 79% of them appearing once. Source: CD4+ T cells from PBMCs cultured with SARS-CoV-2 spike peptides, taken after COVID-19 vaccination. These receptors all stem from a human donor who received a COVID-19 vaccine. Some clones in this sample may be carry-over from other donors' samples.

This clone was counted a single time. The chain employs TRBV9 and TRBJ2-5, with D possibly being TRBD2 (5 bases). The CDR3 loop spans 15 amino acids. Germline CDR1 and CDR2: SGDLS and YYNGEE. The V gene lost 3 bases and the J gene lost 4 bases, with 16 bases spanning the gap. The CDR3 reads CASSEMTGVSETQYF. The CDR3 DNA reads as TGTGCCAGCAGCGAGATGACCGGGGTATCAGAGACCCAGTACTTC. The variable domain in full, with the rest retrieved from reference TRBV9 and TRBJ2-5, is DSGVTQTPKHLITATGQRVTLRCSPRSGDLSVYWYQQSLDQGLQFLIQYYNGEERAKGNILERFSAQQFPDLHSELNLSSLELGDSALYFCASSEMTGVSETQYFGPGTRLLVL.

The chain has TRBV5-4 and TRBJ2-3; 8 nucleotides agree with TRBD1. Germline CDR1 SGHNT, CDR2 YYREEE (reference sequence). The CDR3 is 16 residues long. Trimming took 5 bases from V and 1 from J; bases not matched to a gene: 9. CDR3 region: CASRKTPDRGTDTQYF. In nucleotides, the CDR3 is TGTGCCAGCAGAAAAACCCCGGACAGGGGCACAGATACGCAGTATTTT.

A few counts support this clone. V usage is TRBV7-3 and J usage is TRBJ2-3; 7 positions match TRBD2. V shed 4 bases, J shed 2 bases, and the junction held 6 bases outside the gene matches. CDR1 SGHTA and CDR2 FQGTGA come from the germline V gene. The CDR3 totals 15 residues. The CDR3 loop is CASSSNGGITDTQYF. The CDR3 region has the DNA TGTGCCAGCAGCTCCAACGGGGGGATCACAGATACGCAGTATTTT.

The genes are TRBV7-2 and TRBJ1-2; TRBD1 aligns across 7 bases. After removal of 5 bases from V and 0 bases from J, the junction contained 6 bases not matched to a gene. The CDR3 consists of 15 residues. CDR1 and CDR2 from the germline V gene are SGHTA and FQGNSA. The CDR3 spells CASSINQGANYGYTF. The CDR3 DNA follows: TGTGCCAGCAGCATTAACCAGGGGGCTAACTATGGCTACACCTTC. The full variable domain, in which reference TRBV7-2 and TRBJ1-2 provide the parts outside the CDR3, is GAGVSQSPSNKVTEKGKDVELRCDPISGHTALYWYRQSLGQGLEFLIYFQGNSAPDKSGLPSDRFSAERTGGSVSTLTIQRTQQEDSAVYLCASSINQGANYGYTFGSGTRLTVV.

This chain joins TRBV2 and TRBJ2-1, with 8 bases aligning to TRBD2. The CDR3 has 14 amino acids. The V gene end was trimmed by 6 bases and the J gene end by 6 bases; junction bases not matched to a gene: 7. Per the germline V gene, CDR1 is SNHLY and CDR2 is FYNNEI. Written as DNA, the CDR3 is TGTGCCAGCAGAGGACGGGGGGGTGGCAATGAGCAGTTCTTC. It is translated as CASRGRGGGNEQFF.

V is TRBV27 and J is TRBJ2-3; 7 positions match TRBD1. J gave up 0 bases and V 6 bases, and 3 bases lay outside the gene matches. The germline V gene encodes CDR1 MNHEY and CDR2 SMNVEV (reference sequence). This CDR3 is built from 14 residues. The CDR3 DNA reads TGTGCCAGCAGGAAGACAGGGAGCACAGATACGCAGTATTTT. Encoded protein: CASRKTGSTDTQYF.

The chain has TRBV29-1 and TRBJ1-4, with TRBD1 matching 9 bases. Per the germline V gene, CDR1 is SQVTM and CDR2 is ANQGSEA. J gave up 7 bases and V 4 bases, and 7 bases lay outside the gene matches. The CDR3 is 14 amino acids. The DNA of the CDR3 is TGCAGCGTTGTGCCGGGACAGGGTAGTGAAAAACTGTTTTTT. Its translation is CSVVPGQGSEKLFF.

The CDR3 region has the DNA TGTGCCAGCAGCTTACAGGGGTACGGGAAGGATGGCTACACCTTC. It translates to CASSLQGYGKDGYTF. The V and J genes are TRBV7-2 and TRBJ1-2; a weak D match, TRBD1 (6 bases). Trimming cost V 2 bases and J 6 bases, with 16 bases left between them. There are 15 residues in the CDR3. In germline, CDR1 is SGHTA, CDR2 FQGNSA.